This T cell receptor beta chain emerged from a study of regulatory T cells in long-lasting Graves disease. General study points: TRBV28, TRBJ1-2 and TRBJ2-5 were favored in persistent disease.

Building the TCR beta libraries relied on iRepertoire HTBI primers, and CDR3 regions underwent Arm-PCR. Each CDR3 protein gets one entry after TCRdb re-called the multiplex PCR reads with MiXCR. The sample lists 390,000 or so distinct CDR3 sequences; less than 30% were seen once. Per germline, CDR1 SGHTA and CDR2 FQGTGA. This CDR3 is built from 16 residues. Trimming shortened V by 2 bases and J by 1 base, and 14 bases separated the two germline ends. Time point specified: persistent/refractory GD, antithyroid drugs over 5 years with positive TRAb. RNA isolated from PBMCs was used to make the TCR library. Many counts were recorded for this clonotype. The antigen remains undetermined.

Sequencing was performed on peripheral blood mononuclear cells (PBMCs), taken when the disease was refractory, from a patient treated with antithyroid drugs. The rearrangement joins TRBV7-3 to TRBJ2-5, with no clear D. The receptor's source is a woman between 40 and 50 years old with Graves disease. For the CDR3, the DNA is TGTGCCAGCAGCTTAGGGCCCGGGTGGGGCCAAGAGACCCAGTACTTC. It translates to CASSLGPGWGQETQYF.